This entry concerns a single TCR beta chain. Its antigen is currently unknown. These data are taken from a study of cytomegalovirus exposure and HLA in healthy donors. Whole-study context: The roughly 130 validation repertoires were reported in a later analysis to have been generated on the same platform as the roughly 720 first-cohort repertoires. Study observations and caveats: One later analysis, an examination of the 100 to 150 validation repertoires, found that first-cohort TCR clusters tended to co-occur in them. CMV antigen specificity of a few CMV-associated chains was confirmed in vitro.

Clones were read by immunoSEQ multiplex PCR, and TCRdb kept only the in-frame ones, dropping some. The sample records approximately 150,000 clones, 91% being singletons. V was shortened by 0 bases and J by 1 base, with 6 bases between the two germline ends. CDR3 length: 15 residues. Per germline, CDR1 MNHEY and CDR2 SMNVEV (reference sequence). The chain couples TRBV27 to TRBJ2-2; maybe TRBD2 (5 bases). Sequencing input: PBMCs. The sequence was collected from a man between 18 and 29 years old in good health and CMV-seronegative. CDR3 DNA: TGTGCCAGCAGTTTATCACTAGGGAACACCGGGGAGCTGTTTTTT. Translating gives CASSLSLGNTGELFF.